A single sample is the source of the 25 T cell receptor beta chains below, sequenced in a study of T cells in Graves' hyperthyroidism and ophthalmopathy. TCR beta CDR3 region amplification was performed from RNA transcripts. The HTBI primer set drove a first-round RT-PCR of the TCR CDR3. TCRdb processed the multiplex PCR reads anew with MiXCR; each CDR3 protein has one entry. The sample consists of around 580,000 distinct CDR3 sequences, around 46% of them appearing once. The source material was peripheral blood or thyroid tissue (not recorded which). These receptors were collected from a woman in her late teens or twenties with Graves' hyperthyroidism.

This clonotype was recorded only once. The chain is built from TRBV20-1 and TRBJ2-1; TRBD1 is a possible D gene (7 bases). CDR3 length: 16 residues. Germline CDR1 and CDR2: DFQATT and SNEGSKA (reference sequence). V gave up 1 base and J gave up 6 bases, with 19 bases separating them. CDR3 region: CSARGIGQGEANEQFF. The DNA for the CDR3 is TGCAGTGCTAGAGGAATAGGGCAGGGGGAGGCCAATGAGCAGTTCTTC.

The sample holds many counts of this clonotype. This chain links TRBV13 with TRBJ1-4; D gene ambiguous. V lost 5 bases and J 8 bases, leaving 12 bases between the germline ends. This CDR3 contains 13 residues. CDR1 and CDR2 (germline): PRHDT, FYEKMQ (reference sequence). CDR3 DNA: TGTGCCAGCAGCGAAGGACGCGGAGAAAAACTGTTTTTT. It encodes CASSEGRGEKLFF.

The chain joins TRBV5-1 to TRBJ2-7; 9 bases map to TRBD1. This CDR3 spans 15 amino acids. V shed 4 bases and J 4 bases; nucleotides not matched to a gene: 9. Germline values: CDR1 SGHRS, CDR2 YFSETQ. CDR3 nucleotides: TGCGCCAGCAGCGCCGGGACAGGGCATCGATACGAGCAGTACTTC. This codes for CASSAGTGHRYEQYF.

Many counts were recorded for this clonotype. V is TRBV4-3 and J is TRBJ1-3, with D possibly TRBD1 on 5 matching bases. Between the trimmed V and J ends, which lost 3 bases and 4 bases, there was a span of 13 bases. In germline, CDR1 is LGHNA, CDR2 YSLEER. The CDR3 covers 15 residues. CDR3 coding DNA: TGCGCCAGCAGCCAGATCGGCAGGGAAGGAAACACCATATATTTT. It codes for CASSQIGREGNTIYF.

V gene TRBV7-6 combines with J gene TRBJ1-4; a weak D match, TRBD1 (6 bases). V was shortened by 5 bases and J by 6 bases, with 10 bases between the two germline ends. Germline CDR1 SGHVS, CDR2 FNYEAQ. The CDR3 contains 13 residues. CDR3 protein: CASSRGLDEKLFF. CDR3 nucleotide sequence: TGTGCCAGCAGCAGGGGGTTGGATGAAAAACTGTTTTTT.

This clonotype was counted between two and nine times. Since no conserved phenylalanine or tryptophan closes the CDR3, a read error is the likely cause. V is TRBV7-2 and J is TRBJ1-2; no firm D call. Germline loops: CDR1 SGHTA, CDR2 FQGNSA. The CDR3 has 13 amino acids. Deletions cut 5 bases from V and 8 bases from J, with 15 bases between. The CDR3 reads CASSDPRAFGYTV. In nucleotides, the CDR3 is TGTGCCAGCAGCGATCCGAGGGCCTTCGGCTACACCGTC.

This clonotype appeared a single time. The chain joins TRBV5-1 to TRBJ1-2; D is possibly TRBD1 (6 bases). Germline CDR1 SGHRS, CDR2 YFSETQ. CDR3 length: 13 residues. Trimming shortened V by 2 bases and J by 5 bases, and 10 bases separated the two germline ends. The CDR3 bases are TGCGCCAGCAGCTTACGAGGGGGATATGGCTACACCTTC. Residues: CASSLRGGYGYTF.

About this clonotype itself: A much larger clone sits a single nucleotide away, making a read error possible. The chain has TRBV6-6 and TRBJ1-5; 7 bases fit TRBD1. The CDR3 extends over 15 amino acids. Germline V gene lookup returns CDR1 MNHNY and CDR2 SVGAGI (reference sequence). Trimming took 6 bases from V and 5 from J; bases not matched to a gene: 10. In DNA form, the CDR3 reads TGTGCCAGCAGCCCCGTAAAGGGGGCTGATCAGCCCCAGCATTTT. Protein product: CASSPVKGADQPQHF.

The chain couples TRBV12-3 or TRBV12-4 to TRBJ1-5; a weak D match, TRBD1 (6 bases). This CDR3 has 13 amino acids. V was clipped by 5 bases and J by 14 bases, with 19 bases between them. The CDR3 DNA reads as TGTGCCAGCAGTCCCCCGGGACACAGCTACGAGCATTTT. It specifies CASSPPGHSYEHF.

This clonotype was picked up one time. The V gene is TRBV12-3 or TRBV12-4, the J gene TRBJ1-4, with D unclear. The CDR3 totals 15 residues. Trimming shortened V by 6 bases and J by 4 bases, and 15 bases separated the two germline ends. The CDR3 nucleotides are TGTGCCAGCAGCCGGCGGGAGACTATTAATGAAAAACTGTTTTTT. It translates to CASSRRETINEKLFF.

V usage is TRBV20-1 and J usage is TRBJ2-5; 11 bases are shared with TRBD2. Germline-derived CDR1 and CDR2 are DFQATT and SNEGSKA (reference sequence). V shed 2 bases and J 2 bases; nucleotides not matched to a gene: 4. The CDR3 is made up of 15 amino acids. The CDR3 nucleotides are TGCAGTGCTAGAACTAGCGGGAGTAAACAAGAGACCCAGTACTTC. This gives the protein CSARTSGSKQETQYF.

This clonotype has a count of ten or more. The chain links TRBV4-1 to TRBJ2-7; 10 positions agree with TRBD2. CDR3 length: 15 amino acids. Germline V gene sequence: CDR1 MGHRA, CDR2 YSYEKL. V shed 1 base and J 6 bases; nucleotides not matched to a gene: 6. The CDR3 bases are TGCGCCAGCAGCCAAGCGTGGGCTAGCGGGAGCGAGCAGTACTTC. This codes for CASSQAWASGSEQYF.

This chain uses TRBV29-1 with TRBJ1-5, with TRBD1 identical over 9 bases. The CDR3 runs to 13 residues. The V gene end was trimmed by 5 bases and the J gene end by 14 bases; junction bases not matched to a gene: 13. From germline, CDR1 is SQVTM and CDR2 ANQGSEA. The CDR3 sequence: CSVLGDRVRAEHF. DNA of the CDR3: TGCAGCGTTCTGGGGGACAGGGTCCGGGCCGAGCATTTT.

This clonotype was recorded many times. The chain combines TRBV10-2 with TRBJ1-5, with D perhaps TRBD1 (5 bases). The germline V and J ends were trimmed by 0 bases and 7 bases, with 10 bases remaining between them. Germline V gene sequence: CDR1 WSHSY, CDR2 SAAADI. CDR3 size: 14 residues. CDR3 DNA: TGCGCCAGCAGTGAGTCGGGACCCTCACAGCCCCAGCATTTT. Amino acids: CASSESGPSQPQHF.

This clonotype came up many times. This chain uses TRBV7-2 with TRBJ2-7; 7 nucleotides agree with TRBD2. The germline gives CDR1 SGHTA, CDR2 FQGNSA. The CDR3 is 14 residues long. With 0 bases clipped from V and 2 bases from J, the junction kept 1 base outside the gene matches. The CDR3 loop reads CASSLAAGPYEQYF. CDR3 in DNA: TGTGCCAGCAGCTTAGCAGCGGGACCCTACGAGCAGTACTTC. The whole variable domain, remainder taken from reference TRBV7-2 and TRBJ2-7, is GAGVSQSPSNKVTEKGKDVELRCDPISGHTALYWYRQSLGQGLEFLIYFQGNSAPDKSGLPSDRFSAERTGGSVSTLTIQRTQQEDSAVYLCASSLAAGPYEQYFGPGTRLTVT.

The V call is TRBV10-3, the J call TRBJ2-7; 7 nucleotides align to TRBD2. Trimming at V came to 2 bases and at J to 2 bases, leaving 3 bases not matched to a gene. The CDR3 consists of 14 residues. Germline assignment: CDR1 ENHRY and CDR2 SYGVKD. CDR3 DNA sequence: TGTGCCATCAGTGAGGGGACTAATCCCTACGAGCAGTACTTC. This sequence encodes CAISEGTNPYEQYF.

This clonotype came up a few times. The CDR3 reads CASSPAGARDQPQHF. DNA for the CDR3: TGTGCCAGCTCGCCCGCAGGGGCGCGGGATCAGCCCCAGCATTTT. The V and J genes are TRBV18 and TRBJ1-5, with D possibly matching TRBD1 (6 bases). Trimming removed 6 bases at V and 5 bases at J, with 17 bases between. Germline CDR1 reads KGHSH; CDR2 reads LQKENI. The CDR3 spans 15 residues.

This clonotype was seen many times. The chain carries TRBV20-1 and TRBJ1-6; no reliable D call. The CDR3 is made up of 14 amino acids. Trimming cost V 3 bases and J 1 base, with 7 bases left between them. Germline V CDR1 and CDR2: DFQATT, SNEGSKA (reference sequence). CDR3 DNA: TGCAGTGCTAGCAGTTTATCCTATAATTCACCCCTCCACTTT. The encoded protein is CSASSLSYNSPLHF.

The chain employs TRBV29-1 and TRBJ1-1; no firm D call. CDR1 SQVTM and CDR2 ANQGSEA come from the germline V gene. V lost 1 base and J lost 0, with 9 bases in between. The CDR3 extends over 14 amino acids. CDR3 DNA sequence: TGCAGCGTTGAAGGAACTGACATGAACACTGAAGCTTTCTTT. Translated: CSVEGTDMNTEAFF.

This clonotype occurred many times. This chain uses TRBV19 with TRBJ1-3; D remains ambiguous. Germline V lookup: CDR1 LNHDA, CDR2 SQIVND (reference sequence). The CDR3 sequence is 16 residues long. The V gene lost 0 bases and the J gene lost 0 bases, with 9 bases spanning the gap. The CDR3, as DNA: TGTGCCAGTAGTATAGAGGGCACCCGCTCTGGAAACACCATATATTTT. It is translated as CASSIEGTRSGNTIYF.

This clonotype was seen repeatedly, ten times or more. V gene TRBV6-2 or TRBV6-3 combines with J gene TRBJ1-1; 7 bases map to TRBD1. With 5 bases clipped from V and 6 bases from J, the junction kept 3 bases outside the gene matches. CDR3 size: 12 residues. Germline-derived CDR1 and CDR2 are MNHEY and SVGEGT. In DNA, the CDR3 is TGTGCCAGCAGTCCTCAGGGGGCTGAAGCTTTCTTT. Amino acids: CASSPQGAEAFF.

In its sample, this clonotype was seen many times. The chain combines TRBV7-9 with TRBJ2-6; D is uncertain. CDR3 length: 15 amino acids. Per germline, CDR1 SEHNR and CDR2 FQNEAQ (reference sequence). Trimming removed 1 base at V and 0 bases at J, with 4 bases between. CDR3 residues: CASSLGTSGANVLTF. In nucleotides, the CDR3 is TGTGCCAGCAGCTTAGGCACCTCTGGGGCCAACGTCCTGACTTTC. Full variable domain (rest looked up from reference TRBV7-9 and TRBJ2-6): DTGVSQNPRHKITKRGQNVTFRCDPISEHNRLYWYRQTLGQGPEFLTYFQNEAQLEKSRLLSDRFSAERPKGSFSTLEIQRTEQGDSAMYLCASSLGTSGANVLTFGAGSRLTVL.

This chain links TRBV19 with TRBJ1-5, with D perhaps TRBD1 (6 bases). The CDR3 loop spans 17 amino acids. With 8 bases removed from V and 0 bases from J, the gap between germline ends came to 20 bases. Germline loops: CDR1 LNHDA, CDR2 SQIVND (reference sequence). CDR3: CASSIGQLGISNQPQHF. The CDR3 DNA is TGTGCCAGTTCCATTGGACAGCTGGGAATTAGCAATCAGCCCCAGCATTTT. Together with reference TRBV19 and TRBJ1-5, the CDR3 gives the full variable domain: DGGITQSPKYLFRKEGQNVTLSCEQNLNHDAMYWYRQDPGQGLRLIYYSQIVNDFQKGDIAEGYSVSREKKESFPLTVTSAQKNPTAFYLCASSIGQLGISNQPQHFGDGTRLSIL.

The V and J genes are TRBV11-3 and TRBJ2-3; 9 bases fit TRBD2. Germline lookup yields CDR1 SGHNT and CDR2 YENEEA. The length of the CDR3 is 15 residues. With 5 bases clipped from V and 2 bases from J, the junction kept 5 bases outside the gene matches. CDR3 loop: CASSDPSGATDTQYF. CDR3 in DNA: TGTGCCAGCAGCGACCCTAGCGGGGCCACAGATACGCAGTATTTT. The full variable domain, with the rest looked up from reference TRBV11-3 and TRBJ2-3, is EAGVVQSPRYKIIEKKQPVAFWCNPISGHNTLYWYLQNLGQGPELLIRYENEEAVDDSQLPKDRFSAERLKGVDSTLKIQPAELGDSAVYLCASSDPSGATDTQYFGPGTRLTVL.

The V call is TRBV12-3 or TRBV12-4, the J call TRBJ2-3, with D perhaps matching TRBD2 (6 bases). This CDR3 is built from 15 residues. The V end was cut by 5 bases, the J end by 5 bases, with 17 bases between. CDR3 bases: TGTGCCAGCAGTGCGCGGGGCTACCATTTAGATACGCAGTATTTT. Translating gives CASSARGYHLDTQYF.